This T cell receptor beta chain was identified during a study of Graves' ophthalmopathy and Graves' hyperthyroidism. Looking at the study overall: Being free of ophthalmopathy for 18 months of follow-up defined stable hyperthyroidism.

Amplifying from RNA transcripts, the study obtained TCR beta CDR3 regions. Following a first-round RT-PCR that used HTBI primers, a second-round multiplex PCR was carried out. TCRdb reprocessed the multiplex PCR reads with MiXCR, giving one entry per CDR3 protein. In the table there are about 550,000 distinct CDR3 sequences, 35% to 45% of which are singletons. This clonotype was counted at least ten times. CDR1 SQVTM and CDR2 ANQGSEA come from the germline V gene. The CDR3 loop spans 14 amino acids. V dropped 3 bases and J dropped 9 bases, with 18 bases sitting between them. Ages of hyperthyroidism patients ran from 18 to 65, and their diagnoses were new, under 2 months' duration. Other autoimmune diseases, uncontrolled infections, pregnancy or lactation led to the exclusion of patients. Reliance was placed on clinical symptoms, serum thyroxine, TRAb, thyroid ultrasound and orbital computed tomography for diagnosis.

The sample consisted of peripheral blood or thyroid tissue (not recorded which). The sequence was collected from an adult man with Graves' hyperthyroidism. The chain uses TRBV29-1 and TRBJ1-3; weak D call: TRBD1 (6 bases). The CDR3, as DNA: TGCAGCGTTGAGGACAGATCTGGTCGCGGCACCATATATTTT. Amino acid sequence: CSVEDRSGRGTIYF.